Presented here are 9 T cell receptor beta chains from one specimen sequenced in a study of T cells in Graves' hyperthyroidism and ophthalmopathy (dated by TCRdb to the late 2010s). Library prep was done by multiplex PCR. Sequencer: Illumina HiSeq 2000. TCR beta CDR3 regions were amplified from RNA transcripts. For the first round of RT-PCR on the TCR CDR3, the HTBI primer set was used together with the Qiagen OneStep RT-PCR kit. Using fastp at Q25 and MiXCR, TCRdb reprocessed the public reads and kept productive beta chains. Every CDR3 protein is listed once, alongside the most common genes and DNA of its rows. The sample yields about 640,000 distinct CDR3 sequences; 20% were counted once. More than 30% of the sample comes from the top ten. The specimen was blood. The receptors derive from a man younger than 40 with Graves' ophthalmopathy.

The table lists this clonotype with a few counts. The chain couples TRBV20-1 to TRBJ2-1; 9 bases align to TRBD2. V trimming: 5 bases; J trimming: 1 base; junction bases outside the gene matches: 9. The CDR3 extends over 16 amino acids. In germline, CDR1 is DFQATT, CDR2 SNEGSKA (reference sequence). The CDR3 region has the DNA TGCAGTGCTGGGCTGCGCGGGAGGGGGTCCTACAATGAGCAGTTCTTC. Translation gives CSAGLRGRGSYNEQFF.

This clonotype was observed many times. The chain joins TRBV27 to TRBJ2-1; the D gene is possibly TRBD2 (5 bases). Germline V gene sequence: CDR1 MNHEY, CDR2 SMNVEV (reference sequence). The V gene lost 3 bases and the J gene lost 0 bases, with 9 bases spanning the gap. The CDR3 totals 15 residues. The CDR3 here is CASSFLGSSYNEQFF. CDR3 DNA: TGTGCCAGCAGTTTCCTAGGGAGCTCCTACAATGAGCAGTTCTTC.

This clonotype showed up just a few times. The genes are TRBV19 and TRBJ2-7, with D possibly matching TRBD2 (5 bases). The germline V gene has CDR1 LNHDA and CDR2 SQIVND (reference sequence). V lost 7 bases and J 7 bases, leaving 11 bases between the germline ends. This CDR3 has 11 residues. The CDR3 DNA is TGTGCCAGTACTTATGCGGGTGAGCAGTACTTC. Its protein product is CASTYAGEQYF.

Ten or more counts support this clonotype. The chain recombines TRBV6-8 with TRBJ1-5, with no clear D. V shed 2 bases and J shed 4 bases, with 12 bases lying between them. CDR1 and CDR2 (germline): MNHGY, SAAAGT. This CDR3 has 15 amino acids. The CDR3: CASSYGPGDNQPQHF. The CDR3 bases are TGTGCCAGCAGTTACGGACCGGGTGATAATCAGCCCCAGCATTTT.

This chain joins TRBV6-1 and TRBJ1-1; TRBD1 might be the D (5 bases). Trimming removed 8 bases at V and 1 base at J, with 20 bases between. The CDR3 sequence is 16 residues long. CDR1 is MNHNS, CDR2 SASEGT, per germline. CDR3 region: CASRQSLGGGNTEAFF. CDR3 nucleotides: TGTGCCAGCCGACAATCTTTAGGTGGGGGGAACACTGAAGCTTTCTTT.

This clonotype was detected a few times. J is TRBJ1-5 and V is TRBV12-3 or TRBV12-4; D may be TRBD1 (6 bases). The CDR3 contains 15 residues. Trimming shortened V by 11 bases and J by 0 bases, and 17 bases separated the two germline ends. CDR3 in DNA: TGTGCCTCTAGAAGGGGGACTTATAGCAATCAGCCCCAGCATTTT. Protein: CASRRGTYSNQPQHF.

This chain uses TRBV28 with TRBJ2-3, with 7 bases identical to TRBD2. The length of the CDR3 is 14 residues. Trimming cost V 8 bases and J 1 base; bases outside gene matches: 6. CDR1 and CDR2 (germline): MDHEN, SYDVKM. This chain's CDR3 is CASRPSGGTDTQYF. DNA of the CDR3: TGTGCCAGCCGACCTAGCGGTGGCACAGATACGCAGTATTTT.

The chain couples TRBV9 to TRBJ1-2; 8 nucleotides line up with TRBD1. Looked up from germline, CDR1 is SGDLS and CDR2 is YYNGEE. Trimming cost V 2 bases and J 5 bases; bases outside gene matches: 14. This CDR3 has 17 residues. CDR3 coding DNA: TGTGCCAGCAGCGTTTCAGAGCGGTTGGACAGGGTTTATGGCTACACCTTC. Amino acids: CASSVSERLDRVYGYTF.

This chain links TRBV24-1 with TRBJ1-2; 9 nucleotides line up with TRBD1. Germline CDR1 reads KGHDR; CDR2 reads SFDVKD. The CDR3 contains 16 residues. V lost 4 bases to trimming and J lost 3 bases; unmatched junction nucleotides: 8. The CDR3 region is CATSDRHRGLYYGYTF. The CDR3 nucleotides are TGTGCCACCAGTGACAGACACAGGGGGCTATACTATGGCTACACCTTC.